This entry describes one T cell receptor (beta chain). Its antigen remains unknown. Trimming took off 2 bases at V and 8 bases at J, with 13 bases between the two ends. The CDR3 has 14 residues. Germline V gene data show CDR1 as MNHEY and CDR2 as SMNVEV (reference sequence). The PCR was carried out with 60 Vbeta primers and 13 Jbeta primers. Measured with immunoSEQ multiplex PCR; TCRdb has only the in-frame clones, and not every one. The specimen's table records 150,000 or so clones. These data belong to a study of cytomegalovirus exposure and HLA in healthy donors. Study-wide findings and caveats: Immune exposure data for these donors was limited to CMV serostatus.

Sequences were obtained from PBMCs. V gene TRBV27 combines with J gene TRBJ2-1, with unresolved D. The receptor comes from a woman aged 50 to 60 in good health and CMV-seronegative. DNA of the CDR3: TGTGCCAGCAGTTTAAACCAGGTCCCCCATGAGCAGTTCTTC. It specifies CASSLNQVPHEQFF.